The present T cell receptor (beta chain) was sequenced within a study of spatial heterogeneity in lung cancer. Looking at the study overall: Detected beta-chain sequences consistently exceeded alpha-chain sequences. Whole-study results and caveats: Counts that tracked tumor mutation counts were those of expanded intratumoral alpha and beta TCRs.

As for time point: sample taken at primary tumor resection. The donor population consisted of under 75 patients with untreated, early-stage non-small cell lung cancer. Every individual TCR cDNA molecule carried its own unique molecular identifier, which allowed correction of PCR and sequencing errors. TCRdb re-derived calls from the 5' RACE reads in MiXCR, one entry per CDR3 protein. The repertoire has nearly 25,000 distinct CDR3 sequences, 8% to 10% of them found once; the top ten carry over 7.5%. CDR3 length equals 14 residues. CDR1 SGDLS and CDR2 YYNGEE come from the germline V gene. V was pared by 4 bases and J by 0 bases, with 11 bases between. This clonotype was recorded many times. Its specificity is not known.

The receptor was derived from a male donor with early-stage non-small cell lung cancer. The chain couples TRBV9 to TRBJ2-7; possible D gene TRBD1, 5 bases. The sample in question was lung tumor tissue, obtained at surgery. CDR3 nucleotides: TGTGCCAGCAGCTGGGGCCTGAGCTCCTACGAGCAGTACTTC. Residues: CASSWGLSSYEQYF. Full variable domain (outside the CDR3, taken from reference TRBV9 and TRBJ2-7): DSGVTQTPKHLITATGQRVTLRCSPRSGDLSVYWYQQSLDQGLQFLIQYYNGEERAKGNILERFSAQQFPDLHSELNLSSLELGDSALYFCASSWGLSSYEQYFGPGTRLTVT.